This TCR beta chain was profiled in a study of T cell responses to AZD1222 COVID-19 vaccine. Findings of the study overall: It was only 6 or 7 AZD1222 recipients who were seropositive at baseline. Donors were chiefly white British, with a greater number of females, and clonal diversity was perhaps underestimated. There were repertoire samples only from the period after the peak T cell response.

This clone was detected a few times. Its specificity is unknown. Libraries were prepared by immunoSEQ multiplex PCR; TCRdb keeps only in-frame clonotypes and omits some of them. Of 130,000 to 150,000 clones in the sample, about 93% were seen once. The CDR3 extends over 17 amino acids. With V trimmed by 2 bases and J by 2 bases, 11 bases remained unmatched. CDR1 is SGHTA and CDR2 is FQGTGA in the germline V gene. The chain uses TRBV7-3 and TRBJ1-1, with TRBD1 matching 7 bases. Sequences were derived from peripheral blood, sampled on day 0 of AZD1222 vaccination. The receptor's source is an adult in good health. The CDR3 loop reads CASSLEDGTDINTEAFF. In nucleotides, the CDR3 is TGTGCCAGCAGCTTAGAGGACGGGACAGATATTAACACTGAAGCTTTCTTT.